This TCR beta chain was captured by sequencing in a study of CD8+CD57+ T cells in acquired aplastic anemia. TCR beta VDJ and CDR3 were profiled, and genomic DNA was the template. TCRdb called the reads again in MiXCR, with one record for every CDR3 protein. The sample consists of some 120,000 distinct CDR3 sequences, around 48% of them appearing once. V dropped 10 bases and J dropped 2; count of bases not matched to a gene: 15. CDR1 and CDR2 (germline): ENHRY, SYGVKD. There are 16 residues in the CDR3. The chain links TRBV10-3 to TRBJ2-7; the match to TRBD2 covers 9 bases. The sequence was obtained from a human donor in good health, serving as a control. Material: sorted CD4+, CD8+, or CD8+CD57+ T cells (not recorded which) from PBMCs. In nucleotides, the CDR3 is TGTGCCACCTCGGCGGGATTAGCGGGGGCAACCTACGAGCAGTACTTC. Residues: CATSAGLAGATYEQYF.